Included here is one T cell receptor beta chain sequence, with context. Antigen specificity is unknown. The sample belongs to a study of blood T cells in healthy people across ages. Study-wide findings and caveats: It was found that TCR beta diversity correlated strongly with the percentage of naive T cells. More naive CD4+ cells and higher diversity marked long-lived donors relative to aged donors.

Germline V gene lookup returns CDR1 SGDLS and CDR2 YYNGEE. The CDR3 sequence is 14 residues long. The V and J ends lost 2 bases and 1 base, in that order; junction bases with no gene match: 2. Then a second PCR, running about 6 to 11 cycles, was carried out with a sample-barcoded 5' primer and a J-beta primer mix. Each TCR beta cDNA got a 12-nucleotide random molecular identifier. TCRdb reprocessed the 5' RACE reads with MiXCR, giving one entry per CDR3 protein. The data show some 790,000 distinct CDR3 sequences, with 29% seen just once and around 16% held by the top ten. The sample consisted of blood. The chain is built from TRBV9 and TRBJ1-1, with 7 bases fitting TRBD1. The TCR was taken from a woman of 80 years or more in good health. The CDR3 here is CASSVRDRNTEAFF. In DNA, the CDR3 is TGTGCCAGCAGCGTTAGGGACAGGAACACTGAAGCTTTCTTT.